Described below is a single T cell receptor beta chain sequence and its context. No cognate antigen has been identified for it. Nothing much larger sits one base from this clone, and base qualities are not available. The data were taken from a study of Tregs in tolerant kidney transplant recipients (dated by TCRdb to between 2018 and 2021). Some background on the complete study: TCRbeta sequencing was used in the study to identify donor-specific regulatory T cells before combined kidney and bone marrow transplantation, and the identified cells were then tracked after transplant. The study at large found these results: For some patients, the PCR primers changed as time went on, which meant samples from those patients could not be compared with one another at the nucleotide level. Biological reproducibility was not examined directly, but technical replication error appeared to be minimal. The most biologically relevant and donor-specific TCRbeta repertoire appeared to be identified by expanding Tregs with activated donor B cells. Donor-specific Treg expansion exceeded global Treg expansion in tolerant patients, suggesting antigen-driven rather than nonspecific expansion. The study was limited by small patient numbers, and the findings need validation in larger populations and under other immunosuppression protocols.

Related donors were used in the transplants with nonmyeloablative bone marrow transplantation, and mixed chimerism was transient in the human trials. Unstimulated Tregs (CD4+CD25+CD127-), CD4+ non-Tregs (CD4+CD25-), CD4 and CD8 cells were FACS-sorted from thawed PBMCs. Patients were 4 combined kidney and bone marrow transplant recipients from the ITN036ST trial, and only these trial subjects had samples available. Healthy control blood was processed to PBMCs by Ficoll density gradient and cryopreserved, and patient PBMCs were collected before and after transplant. For TCRbeta CDR3 sequencing, genomic DNA was extracted from sorted cells using the QIAGEN DNeasy Blood and Tissue Kit. High-throughput TCRbeta CDR3 sequencing, which included PCR amplification with bias correction and internal controls, was done commercially through immunoSEQ. Processing in the source paper ran as follows. Unique productive TCRbeta sequences were defined by CDR3 nucleotide sequence where primers matched, and otherwise by CDR3 amino acid sequence together with Vbeta and Jbeta genes. To correct for sorting error, sequences found in more than one sorted population at a frequency ratio of 2:1 or less were discarded, and the remaining shared sequences were assigned to the population with the higher frequency. A sequence was defined as donor-reactive if the sequence was expanded at least 5-fold in CFSE-low cells compared with unstimulated cells and had a frequency of at least 0.01% in CFSE-low cells. Repertoire divergence was quantified by Jensen-Shannon divergence calculated from the top 100 TCRbeta sequences ranked by frequency. For samples with multiple sequencing runs, sorting error was corrected separately for each run before the runs were pooled. TCRdb stores this immuneACCESS table with in-frame sequences only. Part of the clones is absent; in the studies checked, under half of the shortfall reflects unresolved V genes, and no reason is known for the rest. The DNA gave D and trimming, while V, J and clone size come from that table. The sample records tens of thousands of clones, roughly nine tenths of which are singletons. The ten largest clonotypes hold roughly 1.5% of the sample.

After removal of 5 bases from V and 7 bases from J, the junction retains 7 bases not matched to a gene. The CDR3 spans 14 residues, from the cysteine through the phenylalanine. CDR3 DNA only is kept here, 42 bases in frame from base 1. Reading the germline V gene gives CDR1 SQVTM and CDR2 ANQGSEA. This TCR derives from a human patient who received a combined kidney and bone marrow transplant. After a transplant, some T cells may have been passed on by the graft donor. The chain is assembled from TRBV29-1 and TRBJ2-1, with TRBD2 identical over 11 junction bases. Specimen: CD4+ T cells from blood (PBMCs), collected 24 months after the transplant. The DNA sequence is TGCAGCGTTACCCCGGGACTAGCGGTTAATGAGCAGTTCTTC. It specifies CSVTPGLAVNEQFF.